This paragraph covers one T cell receptor beta chain sequence. Its antigen has not been determined. Base qualities were left out, and no much larger clone turns up one base away. Within the sample, other DNA sequences also encode this same CDR3. This record comes from a study of blood T cell repertoires in COVID-19 (dated by TCRdb to 2018 to 2021). Describing the broader study: The collaborator samples originated in the United States, Italy and Spain and spanned the acute and convalescent phases of COVID-19. Sample metadata almost always included a de-identified subject ID, COVID-19 status, age in years and sex. Samples were obtained from the ongoing ImmuneRACE study (first 160 participants) and from over 1,000 subjects provided by 6 global collaborators. Deeply sampled blood TCRbeta repertoires from subjects exposed to, actively infected with, or recovered from COVID-19 were included in the dataset. Where HLA class I and class II types were available, the types were taken from metadata supplied by the sample provider, not from assay-based typing. The material from the prospective study consisted of cDNA or gDNA derived from T cells, B-cell-depleted T cells, or PBMCs. A freely available public database, intended as a resource for researchers studying the immune response to SARS-CoV-2, is where the repertoires were released. On the study overall, not on this receptor specifically: The amount of clinical and demographic metadata varied by source and participant and was provided uncurated.

CDR1 and CDR2 were assigned from the germline V gene (reference sequence) as LNHDA and SQIVND. Counted from cysteine to phenylalanine, this CDR3 has 13 amino acids. Only the CDR3 portion is preserved as DNA: 39 bases, with reading frame beginning at the first base. The V and J ends are trimmed by 3 bases and 4 bases, leaving 8 bases between them. Whole blood was collected in K2EDTA tubes by collaborating institutions according to the institutions' own protocols. For TCRbeta analysis, collaborators shipped samples as frozen whole blood, isolated PBMCs, or DNA extracted from either of those sample types. TCRbeta CDR3 regions were amplified from genomic DNA by means of the immunoSEQ Assay, a bias-controlled multiplex PCR. The paper's processing steps were these. The number of nucleated cells in each sample was estimated from the amplification of reference gene primers within the assay. To quantify the absolute abundance of each unique TCRbeta CDR3 rearrangement, sequence reads were collapsed and filtered. For each sample, productive Simpson clonality was calculated by taking the square root of Simpson's diversity index across productive rearrangements. As stored in TCRdb, this immuneACCESS dataset retains in-frame rearrangements with V and J assigned. A fraction of the clones does not appear; measured against another copy, unresolved V genes explain less than half of the discrepancy, and the remainder lacks a known reason. V and J calls and clone size are as listed in that table; D and trimming were resolved from the DNA. The sample table contains 210,000 or so clones; only one count was recorded for just over 85% of them. The ten largest clones capture about 4.8% of the sample.

This receptor chain uses TRBV19 and TRBJ2-3; perhaps TRBD2 is the D gene, with 5 bases matching. The receptor was derived from a man aged 50 to 60 with acute or convalescent COVID-19. The specimen sequenced was peripheral blood. The CDR3: CASSIGLADTQYF. The DNA sequence reads TGTGCCAGTAGTATTGGACTCGCAGATACGCAGTATTTT. Reference TRBV19 and TRBJ2-3 proteins supply the regions before and after the CDR3; the full variable domain is: DGGITQSPKYLFRKEGQNVTLSCEQNLNHDAMYWYRQDPGQGLRLIYYSQIVNDFQKGDIAEGYSVSREKKESFPLTVTSAQKNPTAFYLCASSIGLADTQYFGPGTRLTVL.